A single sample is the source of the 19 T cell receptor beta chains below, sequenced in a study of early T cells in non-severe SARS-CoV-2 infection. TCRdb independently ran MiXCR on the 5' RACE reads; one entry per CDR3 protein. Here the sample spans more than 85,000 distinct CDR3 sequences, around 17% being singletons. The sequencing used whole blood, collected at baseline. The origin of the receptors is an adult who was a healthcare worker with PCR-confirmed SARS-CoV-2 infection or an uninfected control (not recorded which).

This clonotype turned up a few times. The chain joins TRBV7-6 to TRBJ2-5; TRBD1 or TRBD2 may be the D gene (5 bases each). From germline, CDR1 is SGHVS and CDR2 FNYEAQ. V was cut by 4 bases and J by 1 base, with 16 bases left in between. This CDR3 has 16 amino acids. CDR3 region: CASSSSSRGIQETQYF. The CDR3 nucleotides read TGTGCCAGCAGCTCATCGTCCCGGGGCATCCAAGAGACCCAGTACTTC.

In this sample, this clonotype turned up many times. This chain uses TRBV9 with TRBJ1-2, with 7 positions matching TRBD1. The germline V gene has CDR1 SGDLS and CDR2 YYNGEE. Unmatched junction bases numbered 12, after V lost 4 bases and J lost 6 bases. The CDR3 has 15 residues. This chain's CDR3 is CASSPPRRRGNGYTF. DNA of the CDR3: TGTGCCAGCAGCCCTCCCCGCCGCAGGGGGAATGGCTACACCTTC.

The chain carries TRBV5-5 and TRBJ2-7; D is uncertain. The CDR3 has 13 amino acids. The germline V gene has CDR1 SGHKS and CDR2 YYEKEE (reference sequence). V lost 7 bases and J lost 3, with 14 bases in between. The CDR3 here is CASAGHSRYEQYF. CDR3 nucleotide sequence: TGTGCCAGCGCTGGGCACAGCCGCTACGAGCAGTACTTC.

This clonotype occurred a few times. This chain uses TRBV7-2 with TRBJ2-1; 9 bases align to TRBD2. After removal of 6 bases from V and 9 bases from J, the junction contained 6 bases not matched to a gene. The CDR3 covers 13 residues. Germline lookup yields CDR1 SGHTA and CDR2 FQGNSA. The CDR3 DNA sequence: TGTGCCAGCAGACCAGCGGGAGGTGGTGAGCAGTTCTTC. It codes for CASRPAGGGEQFF.

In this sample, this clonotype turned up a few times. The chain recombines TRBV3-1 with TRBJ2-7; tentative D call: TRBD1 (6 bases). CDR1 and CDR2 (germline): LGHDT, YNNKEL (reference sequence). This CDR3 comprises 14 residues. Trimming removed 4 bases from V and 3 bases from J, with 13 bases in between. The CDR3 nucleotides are TGTGCCAGCAGCCCCCCGGACAGAGACTACGAGCAGTACTTC. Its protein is CASSPPDRDYEQYF.

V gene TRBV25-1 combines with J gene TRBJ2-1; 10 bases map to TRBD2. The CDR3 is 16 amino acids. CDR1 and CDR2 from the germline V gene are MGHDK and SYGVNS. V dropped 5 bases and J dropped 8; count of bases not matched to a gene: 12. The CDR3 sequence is CASSPIGLAGVYEQFF. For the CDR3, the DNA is TGTGCCAGCAGTCCTATCGGCCTAGCGGGAGTATATGAGCAGTTCTTC.

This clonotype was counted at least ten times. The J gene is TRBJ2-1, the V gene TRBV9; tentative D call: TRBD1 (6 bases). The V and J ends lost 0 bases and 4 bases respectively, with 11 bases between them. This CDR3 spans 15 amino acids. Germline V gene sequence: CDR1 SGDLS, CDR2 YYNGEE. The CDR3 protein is CASSVGGGAYNEQFF. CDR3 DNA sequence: TGTGCCAGCAGCGTAGGAGGGGGAGCGTACAATGAGCAGTTCTTC.

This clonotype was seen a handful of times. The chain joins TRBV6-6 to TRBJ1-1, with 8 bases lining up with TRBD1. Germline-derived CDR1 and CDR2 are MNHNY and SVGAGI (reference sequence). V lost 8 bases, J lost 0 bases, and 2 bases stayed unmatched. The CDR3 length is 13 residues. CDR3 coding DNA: TGTGCCAGCCGGGACAGGCTGAACACTGAAGCTTTCTTT. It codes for CASRDRLNTEAFF.

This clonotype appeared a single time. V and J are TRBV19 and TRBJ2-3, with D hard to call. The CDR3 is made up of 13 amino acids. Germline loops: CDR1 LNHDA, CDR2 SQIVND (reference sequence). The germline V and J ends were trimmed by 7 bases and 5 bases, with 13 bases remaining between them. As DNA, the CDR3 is TGTGCCAGTAAGGTACGAGGCGAAGATACGCAGTATTTT. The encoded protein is CASKVRGEDTQYF. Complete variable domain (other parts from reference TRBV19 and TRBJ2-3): DGGITQSPKYLFRKEGQNVTLSCEQNLNHDAMYWYRQDPGQGLRLIYYSQIVNDFQKGDIAEGYSVSREKKESFPLTVTSAQKNPTAFYLCASKVRGEDTQYFGPGTRLTVL.

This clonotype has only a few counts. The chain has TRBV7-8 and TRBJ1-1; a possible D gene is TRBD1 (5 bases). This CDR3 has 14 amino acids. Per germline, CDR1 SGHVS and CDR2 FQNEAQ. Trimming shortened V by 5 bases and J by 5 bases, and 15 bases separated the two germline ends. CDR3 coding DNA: TGTGCCAGCAGCCCCTATACCAGGGTGACTGAAGCTTTCTTT. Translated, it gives CASSPYTRVTEAFF. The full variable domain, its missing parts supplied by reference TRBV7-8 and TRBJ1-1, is GAGVSQSPRYKVAKRGQDVALRCDPISGHVSLFWYQQALGQGPEFLTYFQNEAQLDKSGLPSDRFFAERPEGSVSTLKIQRTQQEDSAVYLCASSPYTRVTEAFFGQGTRLTVV.

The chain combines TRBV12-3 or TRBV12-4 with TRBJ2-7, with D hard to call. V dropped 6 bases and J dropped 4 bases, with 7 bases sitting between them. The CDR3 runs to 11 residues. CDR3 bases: TGTGCCAGCAGCGGAAAGTACGAGCAGTACTTC. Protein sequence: CASSGKYEQYF.

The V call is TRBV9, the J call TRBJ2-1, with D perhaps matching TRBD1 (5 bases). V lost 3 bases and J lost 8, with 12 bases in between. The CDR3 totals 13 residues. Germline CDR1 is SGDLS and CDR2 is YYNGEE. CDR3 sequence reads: CASSEQDPDEQFF. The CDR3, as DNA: TGTGCCAGCAGCGAACAGGACCCCGATGAGCAGTTCTTC.

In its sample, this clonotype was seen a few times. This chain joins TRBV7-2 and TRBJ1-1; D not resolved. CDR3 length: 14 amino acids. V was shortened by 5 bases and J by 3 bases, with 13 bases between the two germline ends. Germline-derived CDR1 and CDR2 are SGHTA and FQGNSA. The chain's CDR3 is CASSPRRGYTEAFF. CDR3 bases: TGTGCCAGCAGCCCCCGACGGGGATACACTGAAGCTTTCTTT.

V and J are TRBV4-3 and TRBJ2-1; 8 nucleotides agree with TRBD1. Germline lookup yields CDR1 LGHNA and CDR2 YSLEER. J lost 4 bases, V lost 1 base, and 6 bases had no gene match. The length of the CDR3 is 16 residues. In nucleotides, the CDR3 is TGCGCCAGCAGCCAAGGAGTCCGGACAGGGTACAATGAGCAGTTCTTC. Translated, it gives CASSQGVRTGYNEQFF.

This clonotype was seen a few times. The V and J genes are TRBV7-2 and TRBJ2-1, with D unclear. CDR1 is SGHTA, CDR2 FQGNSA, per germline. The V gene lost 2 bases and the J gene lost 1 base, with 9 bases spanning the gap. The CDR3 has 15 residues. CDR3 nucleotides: TGTGCCAGCAGCTTAATCTCGGATTCCTACAATGAGCAGTTCTTC. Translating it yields CASSLISDSYNEQFF.

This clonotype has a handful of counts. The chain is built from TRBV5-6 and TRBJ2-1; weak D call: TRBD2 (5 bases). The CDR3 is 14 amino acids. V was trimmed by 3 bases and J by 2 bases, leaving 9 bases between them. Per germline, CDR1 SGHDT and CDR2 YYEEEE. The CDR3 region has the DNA TGTGCCAGCAGCTGGACGGGGACCTACAATGAGCAGTTCTTC. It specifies CASSWTGTYNEQFF.

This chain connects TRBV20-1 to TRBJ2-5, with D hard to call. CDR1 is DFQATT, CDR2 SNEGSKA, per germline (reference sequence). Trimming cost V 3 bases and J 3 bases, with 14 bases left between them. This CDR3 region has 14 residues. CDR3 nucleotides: TGCAGTGCTAGTCCGTTGGAATGGGAAGAGACCCAGTACTTC. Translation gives CSASPLEWEETQYF.

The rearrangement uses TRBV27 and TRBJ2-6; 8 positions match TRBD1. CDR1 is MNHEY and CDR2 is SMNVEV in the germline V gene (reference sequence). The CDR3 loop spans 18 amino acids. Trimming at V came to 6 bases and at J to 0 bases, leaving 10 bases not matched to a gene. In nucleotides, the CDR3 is TGTGCCAGCAGAACCGGGACAGGACCCTTCTCTGGGGCCAACGTCCTGACTTTC. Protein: CASRTGTGPFSGANVLTF.

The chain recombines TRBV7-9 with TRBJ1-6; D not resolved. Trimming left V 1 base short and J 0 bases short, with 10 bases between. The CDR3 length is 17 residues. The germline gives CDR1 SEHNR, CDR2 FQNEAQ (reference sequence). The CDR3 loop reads CASSLGAGTSYNSPLHF. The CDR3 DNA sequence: TGTGCCAGCAGCTTAGGGGCAGGAACCTCCTATAATTCACCCCTCCACTTT.